This T cell receptor (beta chain) derives from a study of T cells in Graves' hyperthyroidism and ophthalmopathy. Study-wide results and caveats: Classification by a 13 V-J model distinguished ophthalmopathy from stable hyperthyroidism. Researchers found most expanded thyroid clonotypes above 0.001 in blood as well.

The CDR3 spans 14 residues. The germline gives CDR1 SGHTA, CDR2 FQGNSA. V lost 5 bases and J 4 bases, leaving 14 bases between the germline ends. This clonotype was seen ten or more times. The antigen is undetermined. Patients showing uncontrolled infection, other autoimmune disease, pregnancy or lactation were ineligible. Researchers amplified the TCR beta CDR3 regions from RNA transcripts. When the TCR CDR3 underwent first-round RT-PCR, the HTBI primer set was used. TCRdb re-called the multiplex PCR reads through MiXCR, storing one row per CDR3 protein. The sample holds roughly 570,000 distinct CDR3 sequences; about 43% are singletons and the top ten take roughly 8.2%.

This receptor was identified in a woman aged 18-29 years with Graves' hyperthyroidism. The specimen sequenced was peripheral blood or thyroid tissue (not recorded which). This chain joins TRBV7-2 and TRBJ1-2; D gene unclear. The CDR3 region is CASSPRTDVYGYTF. CDR3 bases: TGTGCCAGCAGCCCGAGGACGGACGTCTATGGCTACACCTTC.